Detailed here is one T cell receptor beta chain. This sample was taken from a study of patients and donors after allogeneic stem cell transplantation. CDR1 and CDR2 (germline): MNHNS, SASEGT. This CDR3 is 11 amino acids long. Trimming took 5 bases from V and 8 from J, leaving 10 bases between them. TCRdb processed the RT-PCR reads anew with MiXCR; each CDR3 protein has one entry. Counted here are about 230,000 distinct CDR3 sequences, 13% to 15% occurring once; the ten biggest clones make up roughly 11%. The chain has TRBV6-1 and TRBJ2-7; possible D gene TRBD1, 6 bases. The sequenced sample consisted of blood, either unsorted or a sorted T cell fraction (not recorded which). The clonotype originates from a human donor who was either an allogeneic HSCT recipient or a stem cell or donor lymphocyte infusion donor (not recorded which). It is not recorded whose cells these are; they may come from a transplant donor. CDR3 in DNA: TGTGCCAGCAGTCAAGGGGGTAAGCAGTACTTC. Its protein product is CASSQGGKQYF.